The clone carrying this T cell receptor beta chain was seen many times. With 4 bases clipped from V and 6 bases from J, the junction kept 6 bases outside the gene matches. This CDR3 comprises 13 residues. The germline V gene encodes CDR1 SEHNR and CDR2 FQNEAQ (reference sequence). These data originate in a study of T-cell memory formation after mild COVID-19. TCRdb ran MiXCR on the 5' RACE reads and lists one entry per CDR3 protein. The sample has about 55,000 distinct CDR3 sequences, around a tenth seen once. Sequenced: PBMCs or a T cell subset sorted from them (not recorded which). The rearrangement joins TRBV7-9 to TRBJ2-7, with TRBD1 identical over 7 bases. The sequence was obtained from a man aged 18 to 30 who had mild COVID-19 (a few samples of this study predate the infection). Cell type and time point are not known. CDR3 nucleotide sequence: TGTGCCAGCAGCTCGCAGACAGGGCCCGAGCAGTACGTC. Protein sequence: CASSSQTGPEQYV.